These 6 T cell receptor beta chains originate from one sample sequenced in a study of cytomegalovirus exposure and HLA in healthy donors. Researchers ran the PCR with 60 Vbeta and 13 Jbeta primers. Generated by immunoSEQ multiplex PCR, the TCRdb table keeps only in-frame clones and is missing some. The table has approximately 170,000 clones, around 78% seen once; the top ten hold less than 2%. Sequenced input: PBMCs. Receptors were obtained from a middle-aged man in good health and CMV-seronegative.

This chain joins TRBV6-1 and TRBJ2-5; TRBD2 aligns across 10 bases. The end of the DNA fits TRBJ2-7 better, so the J call may be wrong. The CDR3 sequence is 16 residues long. CDR1 MNHNS and CDR2 SASEGT come from the germline V gene. CDR3 sequence: CASSDLAGAALDEQYF. CDR3 in DNA: TGTGCCAGCAGTGACCTAGCGGGAGCTGCTCTGGACGAGCAGTACTTC.

The chain couples TRBV12-5 to TRBJ1-2; 7 bases agree with TRBD1. Germline CDR1 is LGHNT and CDR2 is FRNRAP. V lost 5 bases, J lost 8 bases, and 5 bases stayed unmatched. The CDR3 covers 12 residues. The CDR3 protein is CASGMTGYGYTF. CDR3 in DNA: TGTGCTAGTGGTATGACAGGGTACGGCTACACCTTC.

The sample holds one count of this clone. The chain has TRBV18 and TRBJ2-7; 7 bases are a match to TRBD2. The CDR3 runs 14 residues. Trimming cost V 3 bases and J 2 bases; bases outside gene matches: 4. Germline V gene lookup returns CDR1 KGHSH and CDR2 LQKENI. CDR3: CASSPREVTYEQYF. In DNA form, the CDR3 reads TGTGCCAGCTCACCCCGGGAGGTAACCTACGAGCAGTACTTC.

About this clone: At one end, the junction sequence differs from germline, possibly due to a read error. The chain employs TRBV7-9 and TRBJ1-2, with TRBD1 matching over 12 bases. Germline CDR1 is SEHNR and CDR2 is FQNEAQ (reference sequence). The CDR3 consists of 18 residues. The CDR3 sequence is CSSSSGTGGKRRSYGYTF. The CDR3 DNA reads TGTTCCAGCAGCTCCGGGACAGGGGGCAAGAGGAGATCCTATGGCTACACCTTC.

The gene calls are TRBV12-5 and TRBJ2-2, with 11 positions matching TRBD2. CDR1 is LGHNT, CDR2 FRNRAP, per germline. V was pared by 5 bases and J by 6 bases, with 8 bases of the junction left unmatched. The CDR3 length is 16 residues. The CDR3 is CASGQGTSGYPGELFF. DNA of the CDR3: TGTGCTAGTGGTCAAGGGACTAGCGGTTATCCCGGGGAGCTGTTTTTT.

This rearrangement joins TRBV7-2 to TRBJ2-5, with D hard to call. Trimming pared 5 bases from V and 7 bases from J, leaving 11 bases between. CDR3 length equals 12 residues. The germline CDR1 and CDR2 sequences are SGHTA and FQGNSA. The CDR3 DNA reads TGTGCCAGCAGCCCACCAGTCATGACCCAGTACTTC. Its translation: CASSPPVMTQYF.